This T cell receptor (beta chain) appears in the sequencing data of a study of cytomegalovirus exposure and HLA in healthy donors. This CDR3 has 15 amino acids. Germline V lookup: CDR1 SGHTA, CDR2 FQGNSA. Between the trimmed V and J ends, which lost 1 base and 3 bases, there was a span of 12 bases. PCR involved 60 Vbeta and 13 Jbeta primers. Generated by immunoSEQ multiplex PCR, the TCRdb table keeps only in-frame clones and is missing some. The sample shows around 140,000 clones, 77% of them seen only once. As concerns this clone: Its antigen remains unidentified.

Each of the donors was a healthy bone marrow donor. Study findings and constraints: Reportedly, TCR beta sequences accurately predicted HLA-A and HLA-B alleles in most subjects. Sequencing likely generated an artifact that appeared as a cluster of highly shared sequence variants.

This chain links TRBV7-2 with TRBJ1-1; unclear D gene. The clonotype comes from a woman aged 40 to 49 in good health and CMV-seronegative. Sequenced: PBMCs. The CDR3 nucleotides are TGTGCCAGCAGCTTAGTCGGTGTGCCCTACACTGAAGCTTTCTTT. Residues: CASSLVGVPYTEAFF.